Relative to its sample, the clone carrying this T cell receptor beta chain is large. Its antigen is not known. These data are taken from a study of T cells in localized non-small cell lung cancer. Germline V gene sequence: CDR1 SGHNT, CDR2 YENEEA. The CDR3 is 15 residues long. The V and J ends lost 5 bases and 5 bases respectively, with 19 bases between them. Study findings and constraints: A median about 56 of the top 100 tumor clones appeared in adjacent lung. T cell clonality was highest in uninvolved adjacent lung, above tumor. Among blood samples, higher T cell density accompanied longer overall survival. Because sequencing included only one region (of the tumor), heterogeneity remains possible.

Produced via immunoSEQ multiplex PCR; TCRdb's table is partial and in-frame only. The table has a few thousand clones, around 25% seen once. The rearrangement joins TRBV11-3 to TRBJ2-7; a possible D gene is TRBD2 (5 bases). This receptor was obtained from a male donor aged 60 or older with stage I lung adenocarcinoma. This material consisted of lung tumor tissue, taken before any cancer treatment. CDR3 region: CASSPSNLAPHEQYF. The CDR3 DNA reads TGTGCCAGCAGCCCCTCAAACCTAGCCCCCCACGAGCAGTACTTC. The whole variable domain, remainder taken from reference TRBV11-3 and TRBJ2-7, is EAGVVQSPRYKIIEKKQPVAFWCNPISGHNTLYWYLQNLGQGPELLIRYENEEAVDDSQLPKDRFSAERLKGVDSTLKIQPAELGDSAVYLCASSPSNLAPHEQYFGPGTRLTVT.